These 21 T cell receptor beta chains were all obtained from the same sample, sequenced in a study of blood T cell repertoires in COVID-19. This table comes from immunoSEQ multiplex PCR, and its TCRdb copy is limited to in-frame clones, with some not included. Of some 350,000 clones listed, 75% to 90% are singletons. Sequencing was done on a sample of PBMCs or T cells enriched from blood (not recorded which). The source is a man in his late teens or twenties who had recovered from COVID-19.

The V and J genes are TRBV9 and TRBJ1-1; D is uncertain. V shed 4 bases and J shed 1 base, with 14 bases lying between them. The germline gives CDR1 SGDLS, CDR2 YYNGEE. CDR3 length equals 15 residues. The CDR3 sequence: CASSPGRGQNTEAFF. CDR3 nucleotides: TGTGCCAGCAGCCCCGGTAGAGGGCAGAACACTGAAGCTTTCTTT.

The V and J genes are TRBV28 and TRBJ1-1; no firm D call. The germline V gene has CDR1 MDHEN and CDR2 SYDVKM. The V and J ends lost 6 bases and 0 bases respectively, with 8 bases between them. The CDR3 length is 13 residues. The CDR3 loop reads CASSREVNTEAFF. CDR3 DNA: TGTGCCAGCAGCCGAGAGGTGAACACTGAAGCTTTCTTT.

The chain combines TRBV4-3 with TRBJ2-3; 13 nucleotides match TRBD2. CDR3 length equals 16 residues. Looked up from germline, CDR1 is LGHNA and CDR2 is YSLEER. Trimming cost V 2 bases and J 3 bases; bases outside gene matches: 2. In nucleotides, the CDR3 is TGCGCCAGCAGCCAACGGACTAGCGGGAGTACAGATACGCAGTATTTT. The encoded protein is CASSQRTSGSTDTQYF.

The chain employs TRBV14 and TRBJ1-1; TRBD1 might be the D (5 bases). Trimming removed 2 bases from V and 0 bases from J, with 13 bases in between. CDR3 length: 16 residues. Germline-derived CDR1 and CDR2 are SGHDN and FVKESK. The chain's CDR3 is CASSQWGGGMNTEAFF. In DNA, the CDR3 is TGTGCCAGCAGCCAATGGGGCGGGGGGATGAACACTGAAGCTTTCTTT.

The rearrangement joins TRBV19 to TRBJ2-2; TRBD1 aligns across 11 bases. J was trimmed by 5 bases and V by 9 bases; bases with no gene match: 5. There are 14 residues in the CDR3. Germline CDR1 is LNHDA and CDR2 is SQIVND (reference sequence). Here the CDR3 DNA reads TGTGCCAGCTCGGACAGGGGGCGAACCGGGGAGCTGTTTTTT. It translates to CASSDRGRTGELFF.

The chain uses TRBV5-8 and TRBJ1-2, with 8 bases matching TRBD1. Germline CDR1 reads SGHTS; CDR2 reads YDEGEE. There are 14 residues in the CDR3. J lost 2 bases, V lost 0 bases, and 0 bases had no gene match. The chain's CDR3 is CASSLGQGNYGYTF. In nucleotides, the CDR3 is TGTGCCAGCAGCTTGGGACAGGGGAACTATGGCTACACCTTC.

The chain carries TRBV6-5 and TRBJ1-6; D perhaps matches TRBD1 (6 bases). Per germline, CDR1 MNHEY and CDR2 SVGAGI. V lost 0 bases and J 8 bases, leaving 8 bases between the germline ends. The CDR3 is made up of 14 amino acids. The CDR3: CASSYSKGDSPLHF. CDR3 DNA sequence: TGTGCCAGCAGTTACTCGAAGGGGGATTCACCCCTCCACTTT.

The chain joins TRBV6-2 or TRBV6-3 to TRBJ2-1; D may be TRBD1 (7 bases). Per the germline V gene, CDR1 is MNHEY and CDR2 is SVGEGT. Deletions cut 5 bases from V and 4 bases from J, with 18 bases between. CDR3 length: 16 amino acids. CDR3 in amino acids: CASSDREELLYNEQFF. CDR3 sequence (DNA): TGTGCCAGCAGTGACAGGGAGGAATTGTTGTACAATGAGCAGTTCTTC.

The DNA of the CDR3 is TGTGCCAGCAGAACAGGGAACGGGGAGCTGTTTTTT. Translating it yields CASRTGNGELFF. V and J are TRBV28 and TRBJ2-2; possible D gene TRBD1, 6 bases. Trimming took 6 bases from V and 7 from J, leaving 9 bases between them. CDR1 is MDHEN and CDR2 is SYDVKM in the germline V gene. The CDR3 spans 12 residues.

V gene TRBV28 combines with J gene TRBJ1-6; D call uncertain. V dropped 9 bases and J dropped 0 bases, with 15 bases sitting between them. The CDR3 length is 16 residues. CDR1 and CDR2 (germline): MDHEN, SYDVKM. CDR3 in DNA: TGTGCCAGTAAAGGACTCTCGAGCTCCTATAATTCACCCCTCCACTTT. Its translation is CASKGLSSSYNSPLHF. Based on the CDR3 plus reference TRBV28 and TRBJ1-6, the full variable domain is DVKVTQSSRYLVKRTGEKVFLECVQDMDHENMFWYRQDPGLGLRLIYFSYDVKMKEKGDIPEGYSVSREKKERFSLILESASTNQTSMYLCASKGLSSSYNSPLHFGNGTRLTVT.

The chain's CDR3 is CAGGGGIYNEQFF. In nucleotides, the CDR3 is TGTGCCGGAGGCGGAGGGATCTACAATGAGCAGTTCTTC. This chain connects TRBV6-5 to TRBJ2-1; possible D gene TRBD2, 6 bases. This CDR3 is 13 amino acids long. V was shortened by 11 bases and J by 3 bases, with 14 bases between the two germline ends. Germline CDR1 reads MNHEY; CDR2 reads SVGAGI.

This clone was seen once. This chain uses TRBV7-9 with TRBJ2-2; weak D call: TRBD1 (6 bases). The V and J ends lost 7 bases and 1 base respectively, with 25 bases between them. This CDR3 is 19 amino acids long. CDR1 is SEHNR, CDR2 FQNEAQ, per germline (reference sequence). This CDR3 is CASIRQQGPPNQNTGELFF. The CDR3 DNA reads TGTGCCAGCATCAGGCAGCAGGGGCCACCCAATCAGAACACCGGGGAGCTGTTTTTT.

This clone has only a few counts. This sequence joins TRBV11-2 and TRBJ2-3; 10 bases are a match to TRBD2. The ends lost 6 bases at V and 7 bases at J; junction bases unmatched: 7. The CDR3 has 14 residues. Germline values: CDR1 SGHAT, CDR2 FQNNGV. The CDR3 loop is CASRVAGGHYTQYF. The CDR3 nucleotides read TGTGCCAGCAGAGTAGCGGGGGGCCACTATACGCAGTATTTT.

Concerning this clone itself: Other DNA sequences from this sample encode an identical CDR3 as well. This CDR3 is CASSPRDRVSEQYF. CDR3 nucleotide sequence: TGTGCCAGCAGCCCCCGGGACAGGGTTAGCGAGCAGTACTTC. The chain has TRBV9 and TRBJ2-7, with TRBD1 matching 9 bases. This CDR3 region has 14 residues. Germline CDR1 and CDR2: SGDLS and YYNGEE. Germline trimming cut 4 bases from V and 6 bases from J; bases unmatched to any gene: 8.

This clone was found a few times. The chain is built from TRBV12-3 or TRBV12-4 and TRBJ1-2; tentatively, D is TRBD1 (5 bases). This CDR3 is built from 13 residues. V lost 3 bases and J 3 bases, leaving 8 bases between the germline ends. The CDR3 loop is CASSFVQDYGYTF. The CDR3 nucleotides read TGTGCCAGCAGTTTTGTACAGGACTATGGCTACACCTTC.

This chain links TRBV6-4 with TRBJ1-4; D may be TRBD1 (6 bases). CDR1 MRHNA and CDR2 SNTAGT come from the germline V gene. The V end lost 6 bases, the J end lost 4 bases, and 21 bases lay between the germline ends. This CDR3 has 17 residues. CDR3: CASSLSGGVHLNEKLFF. CDR3 coding DNA: TGTGCCAGCAGCCTCTCGGGGGGCGTCCACCTTAATGAAAAACTGTTTTTT.

This clone came up a few times. CDR3 DNA: TGCGCCAGCAGCTTGGGACTAGCGGGTAACACAGATACGCAGTATTTT. It translates to CASSLGLAGNTDTQYF. The chain employs TRBV5-1 and TRBJ2-3; the match to TRBD2 covers 10 bases. The trim removed 0 bases at V and 2 bases at J, leaving 3 bases unmatched. The length of the CDR3 is 16 residues. From germline, CDR1 is SGHRS and CDR2 YFSETQ.

This sequence joins TRBV19 and TRBJ1-3, with D uncertain. V was trimmed by 10 bases and J by 2 bases, leaving 12 bases between them. The CDR3 contains 13 residues. Germline CDR1 is LNHDA and CDR2 is SQIVND (reference sequence). Here the CDR3 DNA reads TGTGCCATTATACCCGGAGCTGGAAACACCATATATTTT. Residues: CAIIPGAGNTIYF.

This rearrangement joins TRBV27 to TRBJ2-7; TRBD1 aligns across 8 bases. The germline V gene encodes CDR1 MNHEY and CDR2 SMNVEV (reference sequence). V shed 4 bases, J shed 2 bases, and the junction held 10 bases outside the gene matches. The CDR3 has 16 amino acids. The CDR3 DNA is TGTGCCAGCAGTTCAAGACCGGGACAGGTACCCTACGAGCAGTACTTC. It specifies CASSSRPGQVPYEQYF.

The chain is built from TRBV10-3 and TRBJ2-7; D perhaps matches TRBD2 (6 bases). CDR3 length equals 15 residues. CDR1 ENHRY and CDR2 SYGVKD come from the germline V gene. Trimming removed 0 bases from V and 2 bases from J, with 11 bases in between. CDR3 in amino acids: CAISESGAGTYEQYF. In DNA form, the CDR3 reads TGTGCCATCAGTGAGTCGGGCGCGGGAACCTACGAGCAGTACTTC.

The rearrangement joins TRBV2 to TRBJ2-5; 12 positions agree with TRBD1. Germline CDR1 and CDR2: SNHLY and FYNNEI. Trimming took 5 bases from V and 5 from J; bases not matched to a gene: 6. This CDR3 has 15 amino acids. Written as DNA, the CDR3 is TGTGCCAGCAGTAGGGGACAGGGGGCAGCGGAGACCCAGTACTTC. Its protein is CASSRGQGAAETQYF.